This record concerns one T cell receptor (beta chain) sequence. What this receptor recognizes is not known. Base quality data are lacking; no much larger clone is found one base away. The data were obtained in a study of cytomegalovirus exposure and HLA in healthy donors (dated by TCRdb to 2015 to 2018). About the study as a whole: An earlier analysis of approximately 640 of the donors reported 276 Gb of sequence data and 120 million or so unique TCR beta sequences from around 200 million T cells. An early release covering approximately 600 HLA-typed donors comprised approximately 290 gigabases of sequencing data and around 86 million unique TCR sequences. Of the roughly 400 genotyped donors, approximately 83% fell in the genetic ancestry cluster associated with self-reported Caucasian donors. The aim of the study was to test whether cataloging public T cell receptors could identify signatures of past pathogen exposure. Using immunosequencing, the study profiled T cell repertoires from around 670 subjects and related those repertoires to cytomegalovirus serostatus. Along with the roughly 700-subject first cohort, a separate validation cohort of 120 different subjects was used. The study combined high-throughput TCR immunosequencing, statistical association of individual TCRs with disease status, and machine learning to predict cytomegalovirus infection status. A later analysis re-analyzed previously published TCR beta repertoires from roughly 600 donors and added high-resolution HLA genotyping to study TCR occurrence patterns. In the later analysis, no new phenotypic data were used to find candidate immune exposures; instead, reliance was placed on TCR beta sequences and their occurrence across donors. An earlier analysis of about 600 of the donors used high-throughput TCR beta sequencing to judge whether each TCR beta V gene segment behaved as functional or pseudogenic. Donor age, sex, ethnicity and CMV serostatus were compiled alongside the repertoire data. In a later genetic analysis, genome-wide SNP genotypes for about 55% of the roughly 700 donors were used, and that subset was treated as a discovery cohort. Every discovery cohort repertoire had been produced on one sequencing platform. Class I and class II HLA loci were covered by the typing at four-digit resolution. The number of typed donors differed by locus: about 629-630 for A, B, C, DRB1 and DQB1; 522 for DQA1; around 610 for DPA1; and some 470 for DPB1. Roughly 5 DR-DQ haplotypes were handled as single units for association and clustering, since linkage in the cohort was strong. Among almost 400 genotyped donors of the cohort, an average of about 240,000 unique TCR beta nucleotide sequences were sequenced per donor, roughly 20% of them non-productive. Results the study describes overall, beyond this receptor: At a false discovery rate of 0.05, a later analysis linked some 17,000 TCR beta sequences to specific HLA alleles. A group of highly shared sequence variants was considered likely to be a technical artifact of the sequencing pipeline. Compared with the 666-donor mean, donors in an Asian-associated ancestry cluster had fewer N-insertions in productive TCRs, according to a later genetic analysis. The study listed around 160 TCR beta chains as associated with cytomegalovirus. Fewer than 20 rarely observed V segments, including chromosome 9 orphons, were excluded from the earlier analysis of a few hundred of the donors because counts were too low. The authors suggested that the approach could potentially be generalized to other disease states and immunological phenotypes. Because some donors lacked HLA typing at each locus, the association tests relied only on the typed subset. A later analysis found that most CMV-associated TCR beta chains appeared HLA-restricted, with HLA associations seemingly driven largely by CMV exposure. A later genetic analysis associated a missense DCLRE1C variant with V-gene and J-gene trimming of TCR beta chains, and an independent cohort replicated the association. The classifier was reported to diagnose cytomegalovirus status with high specificity and sensitivity in both the original cohort and the validation cohort. The 87-base-pair reads could not distinguish some IMGT-functional V segments, including TRBV6-2 and TRBV6-3, so those segments were excluded. In a later analysis, HLA-associated TCR beta chains were found to be more clonally expanded and to have lower generation probabilities than equally common non-associated chains. For the cohort, immune exposure information was limited to CMV serostatus. Three of the identified cytomegalovirus-associated TCR beta chains were confirmed in vitro to be specific for cytomegalovirus antigens. Sequencing depth was assumed to be roughly uniform across donors in the presence/absence analyses, though that assumption may not hold. This cohort had only TCR beta chains sequenced, and the lack of alpha or paired-chain data limited which features could be detected. Most TCR sequences were observed very rarely across donors, whereas some public TCRs were present in many individuals. When HLA alleles, especially DR and DQ, strongly co-occurred, TCR associations were difficult to assign to individual alleles. In a later analysis, the rate of TCR association differed among HLA loci, with DRB1 alleles having the most associated TCRs and HLA-C alleles having the fewest. An earlier analysis of approximately 590 of the donors showed that most TCR beta V segments appeared in productive rearrangements either about 87% or about 30% of the time, which broadly matched IMGT annotations. Linkage disequilibrium might explain the correlated functional status among segregating V segments, but an unknown experimental factor could not be excluded. A further reported finding was that TCR beta sequences accurately predicted the HLA-A and HLA-B alleles for most subjects in the first cohort. In a later analysis, several top co-occurrence clusters were reported to appear linked to parvovirus B19, influenza, CMV and Epstein-Barr virus.

Libraries were made using the immunoSEQ multiplex PCR assay. For the multiplex PCR, a mixture combining 60 forward primers for TCR Vbeta segments and 13 reverse primers for TCR Jbeta segments was used. The CDR3 region of rearranged TCR beta genes was amplified from genomic DNA with a multiplex PCR assay. The Illumina HiSeq System was used to sequence the amplified TCR beta libraries as 87-base-pair reads. In the paper's pipeline: A later analysis tallied 80 million to 95 million unique TCR beta chains across the approximately 670 repertoires, and some 10 million of those chains were shared by two or more donors. Raw reads were error-corrected and collapsed into unique sequences with a nearest-neighbor algorithm that merged closely related sequences to remove PCR and sequencing errors. V, D and J gene segments were assigned by aligning CDR3 sequences to IMGT reference sequences. For a sequence to be retained, a match of at least six nucleotides was required to both a V gene segment and a J gene segment. A rearrangement counted as productive if the CDR3 had no stop codons and remained in frame with V and J, and every other rearrangement counted as non-productive. Following IMGT convention, CDR3 was defined as the stretch from the second conserved V-encoded cysteine up to the conserved J-encoded phenylalanine. The earlier analysis of 500 to 600 of the donors excluded sequences that lacked an unambiguous match to a single V gene segment. In an earlier analysis of several hundred of the donors, V segments were called functional above 56.7% productive rearrangements and were called segregating when the between-donor standard deviation exceeded 5%. A statistical classification framework was built to diagnose cytomegalovirus status from the catalog of TCR beta chain sequences. In a later analysis, TCR nucleotide sequences were compared against IMGT/GENE-DB human TR gene sequences so that V and J genes could be assigned. Using the TCRdist pipeline, a later analysis assigned CDR3 sequences along with most-parsimonious VDJ recombination scenarios. In a later analysis, each TCR beta chain was defined by its CDR3 amino acid sequence together with its V-gene family, and reads without a unique V-gene family were excluded. As a way to deal with suspected cross-contamination and a sequencing artifact, a later analysis dropped hundreds of nucleotide sequences that were highly shared and had low generation probability. In a later analysis, a clonal expansion index for each public chain was calculated from normalized within-repertoire ranks of inferred template counts. In a later analysis, generation probabilities were computed using a VDJ recombination model fitted to out-of-frame rearrangements, and the results were checked against IGoR. In a later analysis, TCR-TCR, TCR-HLA and TCR-CMV co-occurrence was scored with hypergeometric tests, and a repertoire-size bias correction was applied to TCR pairs. A later analysis estimated false discovery rates by permuting HLA or CMV assignments 20 times. A later analysis grouped co-occurring TCRs with DBSCAN, adding TCRdist sequence similarity when clustering within HLA-allele-positive subsets. Co-occurrence clustering excluded repertoires with fewer than 30,000 or more than 120,000 public chains, plus five with anomalous nucleotide sharing. Here the immuneACCESS table is served through TCRdb, limited to in-frame sequences with V and J called. Missing clones are a known gap in these copies; in checked studies unresolved V genes cover under half, and the rest lacks a known reason. Clonal size and the V and J genes are those of that table, whereas D and trimming came from the DNA. This sample is represented by around 200,000 clones; around 86% of them were singletons. Jointly, the top ten make up around 1.5% of the sample.

The germline V gene encodes CDR1 SGHRS and CDR2 YFSETQ. CDR3 length: 17 amino acids, cysteine to phenylalanine. Only the CDR3 part of the read is kept: 51 bases, read in frame from the first base. From V the trimming removes 0 bases and from J it removes 8 bases, while the gene matches leave 10 bases of the junction unaccounted for. The cohort comprised under 700 healthy bone marrow donors. At the time of sampling, every cohort member was nominally healthy, though immune exposures that went unrecorded were likely present. The donor tested CMV seronegative, placing the donor among the 350 or so seronegative members of the cohort. Each donor provided a peripheral blood sample, and peripheral blood mononuclear cells were used for TCR beta sequencing. The Qiagen DNeasy Blood Extraction Kit was used to extract genomic DNA from the blood cell samples.

This TCR was recovered from a man in his fifties in good health and CMV-seronegative. The chain couples TRBV5-1 to TRBJ2-1, with 11 middle bases fitting TRBD2. The sample taken for sequencing was PBMCs. Here is the DNA: TGCGCCAGCAGCTTGGCCACTAGCGGGAGCGGCGCGGATGAGCAGTTCTTC. The encoded protein is CASSLATSGSGADEQFF.